This T cell receptor beta chain was sequenced during a study of T cell responses to AZD1222 COVID-19 vaccine. Regarding the study as a whole: It was only a handful of AZD1222 recipients who were seropositive at baseline. Targets within unmutated variant regions were reportedly found for nearly half of spike-specific TCRs. White British people made up most donors, females outnumbered males, and clonal diversity was possibly underestimated.

Assay used: immunoSEQ multiplex PCR; TCRdb lists only in-frame clones, some missing. Among fewer than 150,000 clones listed, roughly 90% were seen once. This CDR3 spans 17 amino acids. The V gene lost 1 base and the J gene lost 4 bases, with 20 bases spanning the gap. Germline CDR1 SGHDT, CDR2 YYEEEE. With respect to this clone: Its antigen is currently unknown.

The chain has TRBV5-6 and TRBJ1-2; D is unclear. Source: peripheral blood, taken 28 days after the second AZD1222 dose. The origin of this receptor is an adult who received the AZD1222 COVID-19 vaccine. Here the CDR3 DNA reads TGTGCCAGCAGCTTGCCACAGCAATCCCCTACCATCTATGGCTACACCTTC. Amino acids: CASSLPQQSPTIYGYTF.